These 21 T cell receptor beta chains came from one sample sequenced in a study of blood T cell repertoires in COVID-19. Assay: immunoSEQ multiplex PCR; the TCRdb copy retains only in-frame clones and omits some. The table shows 200,000 or so clones, with approximately 83% occurring only once. Sequenced material: PBMCs or T cells enriched from blood (not recorded which). These receptors all stem from a woman aged 40-49 years with acute COVID-19.

The chain combines TRBV7-2 with TRBJ2-3; a weak D match, TRBD2 (6 bases). Germline CDR1 SGHTA, CDR2 FQGNSA. This CDR3 has 15 residues. V lost 0 bases to trimming and J lost 7 bases, with 14 bases between them. The CDR3 DNA sequence: TGTGCCAGCAGCTTAGCCAGGAGGGATTTTAATACGCAGTATTTT. Translation gives CASSLARRDFNTQYF.

This clone turned up a few times. This chain uses TRBV3-1 (or the pseudogene TRBV3-2) with TRBJ1-1; possible D gene TRBD1, 6 bases. There are 14 residues in the CDR3. Trimming removed 6 bases at V and 5 bases at J, with 16 bases between. Germline V gene data show CDR1 as LGHDT and CDR2 as YNNKEL (reference sequence). The CDR3 protein is CASSPRGFETEAFF. The CDR3 DNA is TGTGCCAGCAGTCCTAGGGGGTTTGAAACTGAAGCTTTCTTT.

In its sample, this clone was seen a few times. This chain links TRBV7-9 with TRBJ2-1; 10 positions agree with TRBD2. This CDR3 has 12 amino acids. V lost 7 bases to trimming and J lost 8 bases; unmatched junction nucleotides: 2. Germline values: CDR1 SEHNR, CDR2 FQNEAQ (reference sequence). CDR3 sequence: CASTSGRDEQFF. The DNA for the CDR3 is TGTGCCAGCACTAGCGGGAGAGATGAGCAGTTCTTC.

V is TRBV29-1 and J is TRBJ2-1; tentatively, D is TRBD2 (5 bases). The CDR3 is 11 amino acids. The V gene lost 3 bases and the J gene lost 8 bases, with 8 bases spanning the gap. Germline-derived CDR1 and CDR2 are SQVTM and ANQGSEA. Here the CDR3 reads CSVDPGYEQFF. CDR3 DNA: TGCAGCGTTGATCCGGGATATGAGCAGTTCTTC.

Only one count was recorded for this clone. The chain uses TRBV30 and TRBJ1-2; no clear D. Looked up from germline, CDR1 is GTSNPN and CDR2 is SVGIG (reference sequence). The CDR3 loop spans 17 amino acids. V was shortened by 1 base and J by 6 bases, with 24 bases between the two germline ends. CDR3 region: CAWSGSALRVLSDGYTF. Written as DNA, the CDR3 is TGTGCCTGGAGTGGATCGGCTCTCCGGGTACTAAGCGATGGCTACACCTTC.

The V and J genes are TRBV28 and TRBJ1-4; D is ambiguous. The germline CDR1 and CDR2 sequences are MDHEN and SYDVKM. V lost 2 bases, J lost 7 bases, and 11 bases lay in between. This CDR3 comprises 14 residues. CDR3 amino acids: CASSLNLGVEKLFF. CDR3 in DNA: TGTGCCAGCAGTTTAAACCTCGGGGTTGAAAAACTGTTTTTT.

This chain connects TRBV5-1 to TRBJ2-7; the D gene is possibly TRBD2 (6 bases). Trimming stripped 4 bases from V and 1 base from J, with 12 bases between. CDR3 size: 14 residues. CDR1 and CDR2 from the germline V gene are SGHRS and YFSETQ. The CDR3 region has the DNA TGCGCCAGCAGCGGGGGACTGGGGTCCTACGAGCAGTACTTC. Its translation: CASSGGLGSYEQYF.

A single count supports this clone. The chain has TRBV2 and TRBJ2-3, with 13 bases fitting TRBD2. V gave up 6 bases and J gave up 2 bases; unmatched junction bases: 5. Germline CDR1 is SNHLY and CDR2 is FYNNEI. This CDR3 has 16 amino acids. CDR3 residues: CASRGGLAGPTDTQYF. CDR3 sequence (DNA): TGTGCCAGCAGAGGGGGACTAGCGGGACCCACAGATACGCAGTATTTT. Supplemented by reference TRBV2 and TRBJ2-3, the full variable domain reads EPEVTQTPSHQVTQMGQEVILRCVPISNHLYFYWYRQILGQKVEFLVSFYNNEISEKSEIFDDQFSVERPDGSNFTLKIRSTKLEDSAMYFCASRGGLAGPTDTQYFGPGTRLTVL.

This chain joins TRBV6-5 and TRBJ1-5; 8 bases are shared with TRBD1. The CDR3 extends over 15 amino acids. Germline V gene sequence: CDR1 MNHEY, CDR2 SVGAGI. Germline trimming cut 6 bases from V and 6 bases from J; bases unmatched to any gene: 10. CDR3 region: CASSSTGGKGQPQHF. CDR3 coding DNA: TGTGCCAGCAGCTCCACAGGGGGAAAAGGTCAGCCCCAGCATTTT.

The gene calls are TRBV6-5 and TRBJ1-3, with no clear D. The germline V gene encodes CDR1 MNHEY and CDR2 SVGAGI. The CDR3 contains 15 residues. V was trimmed by 4 bases and J by 0 bases, leaving 10 bases between them. The CDR3 DNA reads as TGTGCCAGCAGTTCAGAGGGTAGCTCTGGAAACACCATATATTTT. It encodes CASSSEGSSGNTIYF.

The rearrangement links TRBV2 to TRBJ1-1, with a possible D match to TRBD1 (6 bases). The CDR3 is 15 amino acids. The germline V gene has CDR1 SNHLY and CDR2 FYNNEI. Trimming shortened V by 3 bases and J by 6 bases, and 17 bases separated the two germline ends. CDR3 sequence reads: CASSDQGRGVPEAFF. CDR3 nucleotides: TGTGCCAGCAGTGATCAGGGCAGGGGAGTGCCTGAAGCTTTCTTT.

CDR3 nucleotides: TGTGCCAGCTCACCAGTCGCAGATACGCAGTATTTT. This codes for CASSPVADTQYF. This rearrangement joins TRBV18 to TRBJ2-3; D call uncertain. CDR1 KGHSH and CDR2 LQKENI come from the germline V gene. This CDR3 has 12 amino acids. V was clipped by 2 bases and J by 4 bases, with 4 bases between them.

This clone was detected only once. Here the CDR3 reads CASSLSIGNEQFF. DNA for the CDR3: TGTGCCAGCAGCTTAAGTATCGGGAATGAGCAGTTCTTC. V usage is TRBV7-8 and J usage is TRBJ2-1; D call uncertain. Germline loops: CDR1 SGHVS, CDR2 FQNEAQ. CDR3 length: 13 amino acids. Trimming shortened V by 2 bases and J by 7 bases, and 9 bases separated the two germline ends.

CDR3 sequence: CASSPAMPGNTEAFF. The CDR3 coding sequence is TGTGCCAGTAGCCCAGCTATGCCAGGGAACACTGAAGCTTTCTTT. The chain carries TRBV19 and TRBJ1-1, with D uncertain. Trimming cost V 6 bases and J 1 base, with 15 bases left between them. There are 15 residues in the CDR3. From germline, CDR1 is LNHDA and CDR2 SQIVND (reference sequence).

CDR3 residues: CASSIRGRDSPQHF. The CDR3 coding sequence is TGTGCCAGTAGTATTCGGGGGAGGGACTCGCCCCAGCATTTT. V and J are TRBV19 and TRBJ1-5; D possibly corresponds to TRBD1 (5 bases). The CDR3 is 14 residues long. V lost 3 bases and J 9 bases, leaving 15 bases between the germline ends. Looked up from germline, CDR1 is LNHDA and CDR2 is SQIVND (reference sequence). The full variable domain, completed using reference TRBV19 and TRBJ1-5, is DGGITQSPKYLFRKEGQNVTLSCEQNLNHDAMYWYRQDPGQGLRLIYYSQIVNDFQKGDIAEGYSVSREKKESFPLTVTSAQKNPTAFYLCASSIRGRDSPQHFGDGTRLSIL.

The rearrangement uses TRBV4-2 and TRBJ2-2, with 8 bases identical to TRBD2. This CDR3 spans 18 amino acids. The trim removed 6 bases at V and 4 bases at J, leaving 16 bases unmatched. Germline CDR1 reads LGHNA; CDR2 reads YNFKEQ. CDR3 sequence (DNA): TGTGCCAGCAGTCAAAGGGCGGGGACTAGTTGGGGCACCGGGGAGCTGTTTTTT. Residues: CASSQRAGTSWGTGELFF.

The chain has TRBV2 and TRBJ2-1, with 9 bases aligning to TRBD1. J was trimmed by 8 bases and V by 5 bases; bases with no gene match: 19. CDR1 and CDR2 from the germline V gene are SNHLY and FYNNEI. The CDR3 runs 18 residues. CDR3 nucleotides: TGTGCCAGCAGTCCTACCTGGGACAGGGTTTACTCGAGGGATGAGCAGTTCTTC. It is translated as CASSPTWDRVYSRDEQFF.

The chain is built from TRBV7-9 and TRBJ2-6; a possible D gene is TRBD2 (5 bases). Germline V lookup: CDR1 SEHNR, CDR2 FQNEAQ (reference sequence). This CDR3 is built from 15 residues. The V and J ends lost 5 bases and 2 bases respectively, with 10 bases between them. DNA for the CDR3: TGTGCCAGCAGCCTACTGCGGGCTGGGGCCAACGTCCTGACTTTC. Protein sequence: CASSLLRAGANVLTF. Complete variable domain (other parts from reference TRBV7-9 and TRBJ2-6): DTGVSQNPRHKITKRGQNVTFRCDPISEHNRLYWYRQTLGQGPEFLTYFQNEAQLEKSRLLSDRFSAERPKGSFSTLEIQRTEQGDSAMYLCASSLLRAGANVLTFGAGSRLTVL.

V is TRBV11-2 and J is TRBJ1-3, with 7 positions matching TRBD1. This CDR3 is 18 amino acids long. Germline lookup yields CDR1 SGHAT and CDR2 FQNNGV. V trimming: 4 bases; J trimming: 3 bases; junction bases outside the gene matches: 15. The CDR3 DNA sequence: TGTGCCAGCAGCTCCACAGCCCTCGACAGGGCTAATGGAAACACCATATATTTT. The encoded protein is CASSSTALDRANGNTIYF.

The rearrangement joins TRBV6-5 to TRBJ1-2, with TRBD1 matching over 9 bases. The CDR3 covers 12 residues. Germline CDR1 and CDR2: MNHEY and SVGAGI. Trimming cost V 6 bases and J 7 bases; bases outside gene matches: 3. The DNA for the CDR3 is TGTGCCAGCAGGTTACAGGGGGCTGGCTACACCTTC. As protein: CASRLQGAGYTF.

The chain has TRBV2 and TRBJ1-5; D not certain. Trimming took 4 bases from V and 1 from J, leaving 8 bases between them. The CDR3 totals 14 residues. CDR1 is SNHLY, CDR2 FYNNEI, per germline. The CDR3 region is CASSVLGSNQPQHF. Here the CDR3 DNA reads TGTGCCAGCAGTGTTCTGGGCAGCAATCAGCCCCAGCATTTT.